The sequence of this TCR beta chain was determined in a study of cytomegalovirus exposure and HLA in healthy donors. CDR3 length: 15 amino acids. Germline CDR1 reads SQVTM; CDR2 reads ANQGSEA. Trimming at V came to 5 bases and at J to 0 bases, leaving 6 bases not matched to a gene. 13 Jbeta primers and 60 Vbeta primers were used for the PCR. Profiling relied on immunoSEQ multiplex PCR, and the TCRdb table lists in-frame clones only, not all of them. The table shows some 170,000 clones, with around 81% occurring only once. Concerning this clone itself: Its specificity is not known. Within the sample, other DNA sequences also encode this same CDR3.

Study findings and constraints: The authors assumed roughly uniform sequencing depth across donors for presence/absence analyses.

This sequence originates from a woman aged 25 to 39 in good health and CMV-seronegative. Sequencing was carried out using PBMCs. The rearrangement joins TRBV29-1 to TRBJ2-2; TRBD1 agrees at 7 bases. The CDR3 nucleotides are TGCAGCGTTTTAACAGGGGCGACGAACACCGGGGAGCTGTTTTTT. Translated, it gives CSVLTGATNTGELFF.